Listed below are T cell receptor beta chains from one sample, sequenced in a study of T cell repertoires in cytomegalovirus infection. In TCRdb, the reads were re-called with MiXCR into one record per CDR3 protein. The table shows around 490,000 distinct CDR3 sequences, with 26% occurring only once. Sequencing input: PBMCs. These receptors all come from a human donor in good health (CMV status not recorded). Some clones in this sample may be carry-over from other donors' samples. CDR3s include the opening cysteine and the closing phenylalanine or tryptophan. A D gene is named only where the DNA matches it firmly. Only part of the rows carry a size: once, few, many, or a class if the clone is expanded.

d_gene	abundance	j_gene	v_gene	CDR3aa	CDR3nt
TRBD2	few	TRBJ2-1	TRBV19	CASRPLRLAGGMGVEQFF	TGTGCCAGTAGGCCCCTACGACTAGCGGGAGGGATGGGGGTTGAGCAGTTCTTC
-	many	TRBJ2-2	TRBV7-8	CASTLGSGTGELFF	TGTGCCAGCACCCTAGGGTCTGGCACCGGGGAGCTGTTTTTT
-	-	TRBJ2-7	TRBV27	CASSLSPVYEQYF	TGTGCCAGCAGTTTATCTCCAGTCTACGAGCAGTACTTC
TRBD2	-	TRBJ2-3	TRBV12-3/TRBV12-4	CASSSGTSGASTDTQYF	TGTGCCAGCAGCTCAGGGACTAGCGGGGCTAGCACAGATACGCAGTATTTT
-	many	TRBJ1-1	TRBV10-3	CAISGVVRGTLNTEAFF	TGTGCCATCAGCGGGGTAGTTCGGGGCACTTTGAACACTGAAGCTTTCTTT
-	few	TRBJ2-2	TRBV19	CASSPRQVNTGELFF	TGTGCCAGTAGTCCTCGGCAGGTGAACACCGGGGAGCTGTTTTTT
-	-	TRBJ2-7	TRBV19	CASSISTGFQYEQYF	TGTGCCAGTAGTATCTCCACAGGGTTCCAATACGAGCAGTACTTC
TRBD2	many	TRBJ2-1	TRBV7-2	CASSPRSASGRNEQFF	TGTGCCAGCAGCCCCCGAAGCGCTAGCGGAAGGAATGAGCAGTTCTTC
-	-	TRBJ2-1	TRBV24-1	CATSERRGRAYNEQFF	TGTGCCACCAGTGAGCGTCGGGGCAGGGCCTACAATGAGCAGTTCTTC
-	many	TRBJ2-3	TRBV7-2	CASSLGTGIDTQYF	TGTGCCAGCAGCTTAGGAACAGGGATAGATACGCAGTATTTT
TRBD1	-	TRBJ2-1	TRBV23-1	CASNITGGSYNEQFF	TGCGCCAGCAATATAACAGGGGGCTCCTACAATGAGCAGTTCTTC
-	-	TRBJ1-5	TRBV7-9	CASSSDGGGNQPQHF	TGTGCCAGCAGCTCAGACGGTGGTGGCAATCAGCCCCAGCATTTT
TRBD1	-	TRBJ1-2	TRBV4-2	CASSQVDRDSGYTF	TGTGCCAGCAGCCAGGTAGACAGGGATTCTGGCTACACCTTC
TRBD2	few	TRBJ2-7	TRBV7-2	CASSMIAGGRGEQYF	TGTGCCAGCAGCATGATAGCGGGAGGGAGGGGCGAGCAGTACTTC
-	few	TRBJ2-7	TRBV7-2	CASSLASTAYEQYF	TGTGCCAGCAGCTTAGCGTCCACCGCCTACGAGCAGTACTTC
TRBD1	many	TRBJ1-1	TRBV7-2	CASSIPGGAGVTEAFF	TGTGCCAGCAGCATCCCAGGGGGCGCAGGGGTCACTGAAGCTTTCTTT
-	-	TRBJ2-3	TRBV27	CASSSSGGRFTDTQYF	TGTGCCAGCAGTTCCTCCGGTGGGCGGTTCACAGATACGCAGTATTTT
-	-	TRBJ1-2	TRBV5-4	CASSLGVNNYGYTF	TGTGCCAGCAGCTTGGGAGTAAATAACTATGGCTACACCTTC
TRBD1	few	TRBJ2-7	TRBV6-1	CASLTRQGAYEQYF	TGTGCCAGCCTCACAAGGCAGGGGGCTTACGAGCAGTACTTC
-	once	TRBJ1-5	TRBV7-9	CASSSSTFPWTEVNQPQHF	TGTGCCAGCAGCTCGTCAACGTTTCCGTGGACAGAGGTCAATCAGCCCCAGCATTTT
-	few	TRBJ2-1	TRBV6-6	CANSREEDNEQFF	TGTGCCAACAGCAGGGAGGAAGACAATGAGCAGTTCTTC
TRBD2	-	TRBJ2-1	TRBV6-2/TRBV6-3	CASSSQAGGPSYNEQFF	TGTGCCAGCAGTTCCCAAGCGGGAGGGCCGTCCTACAATGAGCAGTTCTTC